The source of this T cell receptor (beta chain) is a study of control samples from healthy donors and cancer patients. Between the trimmed V and J ends, which lost 3 bases and 1 base, there was a span of 9 bases. The CDR3 has 14 amino acids. The germline CDR1 and CDR2 sequences are WSHSY and SAAADI. Here immunoSEQ multiplex PCR was the method, and the copy in TCRdb shows in-frame clones only, minus some. The profile shows roughly 81,000 clones, around 84% of them singletons. Sample: PBMCs. The chain uses TRBV10-2 and TRBJ2-5; D is ambiguous. The clonotype originates from a man aged 55 to 70 with head and neck cancer. The CDR3 nucleotides are TGCGCCAGCAGTGATGGGCAACGCCAAGAGACCCAGTACTTC. As protein: CASSDGQRQETQYF.